The 26 T cell receptor beta chains below come from one sample, sequenced in a study of identical twins. TCRdb passed the 5' RACE reads through MiXCR, listing each CDR3 protein once. The sample records about 700,000 distinct CDR3 sequences, over 8.5% being singletons. This same sample was also taken into another study, of yellow fever vaccine responses in identical twins.

Sequencing input: PBMCs. The receptors here all came from a woman younger than 30 in good health.

This clonotype has a count of ten or more. The V gene is TRBV18, the J gene TRBJ2-1; 8 nucleotides align to TRBD2. CDR1 KGHSH and CDR2 LQKENI come from the germline V gene. Trimming removed 3 bases from V and 10 bases from J; junction bases left unmatched: 8. The CDR3 is 14 amino acids. The CDR3 is CASSPLKERGEQFF. The CDR3 DNA sequence: TGTGCCAGCTCACCTTTGAAGGAGCGGGGGGAGCAGTTCTTC.

This clonotype came up many times. The J gene is TRBJ2-7, the V gene TRBV28; 7 nucleotides match TRBD2. With 5 bases clipped from V and 3 bases from J, the junction kept 19 bases outside the gene matches. Germline assignment: CDR1 MDHEN and CDR2 SYDVKM. The CDR3 sequence is 18 residues long. Here the CDR3 DNA reads TGTGCCAGCAGTCTTGCCTTGTCCGTGACTGGGGGGGACTACGAGCAGTACTTC. Translated: CASSLALSVTGGDYEQYF.

The chain combines TRBV20-1 with TRBJ1-2; possible D gene TRBD1, 6 bases. The CDR3 runs to 18 residues. Looked up from germline, CDR1 is DFQATT and CDR2 is SNEGSKA (reference sequence). V was clipped by 4 bases and J by 3 bases, with 27 bases between them. CDR3 amino acids: CSAIHGQNQGIYDYGYTF. For the CDR3, the DNA is TGCAGTGCTATACACGGACAAAACCAGGGGATATACGACTATGGCTACACCTTC.

The rearrangement joins TRBV29-1 to TRBJ2-7; a weak D match, TRBD1 (5 bases). CDR1 and CDR2 from the germline V gene are SQVTM and ANQGSEA. Trimming took off 3 bases at V and 7 bases at J, with 16 bases between the two ends. CDR3 length: 13 residues. CDR3 sequence (DNA): TGCAGCGTTGACACAACAGGATGGGAAGAGCAGTACTTC. Translating it yields CSVDTTGWEEQYF.

This rearrangement joins TRBV5-1 to TRBJ2-7; 9 bases match TRBD1. The J segment lost 6 bases and the V segment lost 4 bases, leaving 11 bases of the junction unmatched. This CDR3 is 15 amino acids long. Germline CDR1 and CDR2: SGHRS and YFSETQ. For the CDR3, the DNA is TGCGCCAGCAGCGTTACCGGGACAGGGCTGCGCGAGCAGTACTTC. Translated, it gives CASSVTGTGLREQYF.

The rearrangement uses TRBV27 and TRBJ2-6; D is undetermined. CDR1 and CDR2 (germline): MNHEY, SMNVEV (reference sequence). V gave up 4 bases and J gave up 4 bases, with 14 bases separating them. The CDR3 is 16 amino acids. This CDR3 is CASSSPSMGGANVLTF. The CDR3 DNA is TGTGCCAGCAGTTCGCCTTCCATGGGCGGGGCCAACGTCCTGACTTTC.

This clonotype was seen a few times. This chain joins TRBV9 and TRBJ2-7, with 7 nucleotides matching TRBD2. The CDR3 is 15 amino acids. Germline V gene lookup returns CDR1 SGDLS and CDR2 YYNGEE. V lost 0 bases and J lost 2; bases outside the gene matches: 5. The CDR3 coding sequence is TGTGCCAGCAGCGTAGCGGGAGGAGGGCCCTACGAGCAGTACTTC. This gives the protein CASSVAGGGPYEQYF.

This clonotype was recorded many times. The chain combines TRBV5-1 with TRBJ2-2; D gene unclear. CDR3 length: 13 residues. V was cut by 0 bases and J by 6 bases, with 6 bases left in between. Germline V CDR1 and CDR2: SGHRS, YFSETQ. The CDR3 region is CASSLGSPGELFF. The CDR3 DNA reads TGCGCCAGCAGCTTGGGGTCCCCCGGGGAGCTGTTTTTT.

The chain uses TRBV5-4 and TRBJ2-3; the D gene is possibly TRBD2 (5 bases). V lost 0 bases to trimming and J lost 4 bases, with 12 bases between them. Germline-derived CDR1 and CDR2 are SGHNT and YYREEE (reference sequence). The CDR3 loop spans 15 amino acids. Here the CDR3 reads CASSLEVLVPDTQYF. CDR3 coding DNA: TGTGCCAGCAGCTTGGAGGTACTAGTACCAGATACGCAGTATTTT.

This clonotype was found many times. The chain has TRBV12-3 or TRBV12-4 and TRBJ2-2; D possibly corresponds to TRBD2 (5 bases). V was trimmed by 3 bases and J by 1 base, leaving 15 bases between them. This CDR3 has 17 amino acids. Here the CDR3 DNA reads TGTGCCAGCAGTTTTAGTGGGGAACTAGGGAACACCGGGGAGCTGTTTTTT. Its protein product is CASSFSGELGNTGELFF.

This clonotype came up many times. The rearrangement links TRBV10-3 to TRBJ2-7, with TRBD1 matching over 8 bases. V was clipped by 6 bases and J by 2 bases; unmatched bases: 15. The CDR3 is 17 amino acids. Germline-derived CDR1 and CDR2 are ENHRY and SYGVKD. CDR3 bases: TGTGCCATCAGGCAAACAGGGGGGCGGGCGGCCACCTACGAGCAGTACTTC. It codes for CAIRQTGGRAATYEQYF.

The sample holds a few counts of this clonotype. CDR3 region: CASSSGLASEDYNEQFF. CDR3 bases: TGTGCCAGCAGCTCTGGACTAGCCTCAGAAGACTACAATGAGCAGTTCTTC. V and J are TRBV7-9 and TRBJ2-1; TRBD2 matches 8 bases. V was pared by 4 bases and J by 3 bases, with 11 bases of the junction left unmatched. CDR3 length: 17 residues. Germline loops: CDR1 SEHNR, CDR2 FQNEAQ (reference sequence).

The chain links TRBV3-1 to TRBJ2-7, with a weak D call TRBD2 (6 bases). This CDR3 has 19 amino acids. V dropped 2 bases and J dropped 0 bases, with 23 bases sitting between them. Looked up from germline, CDR1 is LGHDT and CDR2 is YNNKEL (reference sequence). The CDR3 is CASSQLGGPGSGHSYEQYF. The DNA for the CDR3 is TGTGCCAGCAGCCAACTGGGGGGACCGGGTAGCGGACACTCCTACGAGCAGTACTTC.

V is TRBV12-3 or TRBV12-4 and J is TRBJ2-1; a weak D match, TRBD1 (5 bases). The germline V and J ends were trimmed by 5 bases and 1 base, with 15 bases remaining between them. The CDR3 runs to 16 residues. The CDR3 loop is CASSPRQSVSYNEQFF. The CDR3 DNA reads as TGTGCCAGCAGTCCCCGACAGTCGGTATCCTACAATGAGCAGTTCTTC.

CDR3 bases: TGTGCCAGCAGTTACAGTGACCCCCGGGCGGGGGAGCTGTTTTTT. Its translation is CASSYSDPRAGELFF. This chain connects TRBV6-2 or TRBV6-3 to TRBJ2-2, with unresolved D. Germline lookup yields CDR1 MNHEY and CDR2 SVGEGT. Between the trimmed V and J ends, which lost 2 bases and 8 bases, there was a span of 15 bases. The CDR3 sequence is 15 residues long.

This clonotype showed up just a few times. The gene calls are TRBV7-3 and TRBJ1-1; TRBD1 matches 10 bases. V shed 2 bases, J shed 4 bases, and the junction held 4 bases outside the gene matches. CDR1 and CDR2 from the germline V gene are SGHTA and FQGTGA. This CDR3 spans 15 amino acids. The CDR3 reads CASSLGQGESTEAFF. CDR3 nucleotide sequence: TGTGCCAGCAGCTTAGGACAGGGGGAGAGCACTGAAGCTTTCTTT.

This clonotype was picked up a small number of times. The gene calls are TRBV14 and TRBJ2-5; the D gene is possibly TRBD2 (5 bases). V was trimmed by 1 base and J by 1 base, leaving 13 bases between them. Germline assignment: CDR1 SGHDN and CDR2 FVKESK. The CDR3 runs to 16 residues. CDR3 in DNA: TGTGCCAGCAGCCAAGTTGCGGGTGCACCCCAAGAGACCCAGTACTTC. This gives the protein CASSQVAGAPQETQYF.

V is TRBV3-1 and J is TRBJ2-7; D possibly corresponds to TRBD2 (6 bases). V lost 1 base and J 6 bases, leaving 13 bases between the germline ends. Germline V lookup: CDR1 LGHDT, CDR2 YNNKEL (reference sequence). This CDR3 has 14 amino acids. The CDR3 sequence is CASSQGNAEGEQYF. The DNA for the CDR3 is TGTGCCAGCAGCCAAGGTAATGCGGAGGGCGAGCAGTACTTC.

This clonotype has only a few counts. The chain uses TRBV29-1 and TRBJ2-7; maybe TRBD2 (5 bases). This CDR3 has 13 amino acids. Germline lookup yields CDR1 SQVTM and CDR2 ANQGSEA. The germline V and J ends were trimmed by 6 bases and 2 bases, with 14 bases remaining between them. CDR3 DNA sequence: TGCAGCGTCCGACGGGGTCAAACCTACGAGCAGTACTTC. As protein: CSVRRGQTYEQYF.

V usage is TRBV9 and J usage is TRBJ2-7; 11 nucleotides match TRBD2. The J segment lost 5 bases and the V segment lost 2 bases, leaving 6 bases of the junction unmatched. Germline V gene sequence: CDR1 SGDLS, CDR2 YYNGEE. The CDR3 loop spans 15 amino acids. CDR3 sequence reads: CASSVGASGGHEQYF. The CDR3 DNA sequence: TGTGCCAGCAGCGTCGGGGCTAGCGGGGGGCACGAGCAGTACTTC.

The chain links TRBV27 to TRBJ2-7, with 7 bases aligning to TRBD2. The CDR3 runs to 13 residues. Germline V lookup: CDR1 MNHEY, CDR2 SMNVEV (reference sequence). V gave up 4 bases and J gave up 6 bases; unmatched junction bases: 6. The CDR3 DNA reads as TGTGCCAGCAGTTCCCCCCCGGGAGGCGAGCAGTACTTC. Residues: CASSSPPGGEQYF.

At least ten counts were recorded for this clonotype. The V call is TRBV27, the J call TRBJ2-2; D call uncertain. Germline V gene data show CDR1 as MNHEY and CDR2 as SMNVEV (reference sequence). CDR3 length equals 14 residues. Trimming stripped 3 bases from V and 2 bases from J, with 7 bases between. In DNA, the CDR3 is TGTGCCAGCAGTTTCACCCTTAACACCGGGGAGCTGTTTTTT. This codes for CASSFTLNTGELFF.

A few counts support this clonotype. The genes are TRBV7-8 and TRBJ2-7, with D possibly TRBD2 on 7 matching bases. The V end lost 1 base, the J end lost 4 bases, and 20 bases lay between the germline ends. CDR3 length equals 17 residues. CDR1 and CDR2 from the germline V gene are SGHVS and FQNEAQ. The DNA of the CDR3 is TGTGCCAGCAGCTTAGTTCCGGGGGCGGGGGAAAGGTACGAGCAGTACTTC. This codes for CASSLVPGAGERYEQYF.

This clonotype was recorded many times. The chain recombines TRBV12-3 or TRBV12-4 with TRBJ1-6; D is perhaps TRBD1 (5 bases). V was shortened by 5 bases and J by 8 bases, with 19 bases between the two germline ends. The CDR3 length is 16 residues. CDR3 DNA sequence: TGTGCCAGCAGTCTAGGGCCCCGGACAAGAGATTCACCCCTCCACTTT. It is translated as CASSLGPRTRDSPLHF.

V and J are TRBV20-1 and TRBJ2-1; no clear D gene. This CDR3 spans 14 amino acids. The germline CDR1 and CDR2 sequences are DFQATT and SNEGSKA (reference sequence). V lost 3 bases and J 0 bases, leaving 9 bases between the germline ends. This CDR3 is CSARDQSSYNEQFF. DNA of the CDR3: TGCAGTGCTAGGGACCAGAGCTCCTACAATGAGCAGTTCTTC.

There are many counts of this clonotype. This chain joins TRBV5-6 and TRBJ2-2, with unresolved D. The CDR3 consists of 15 residues. V lost 0 bases and J 0 bases, leaving 6 bases between the germline ends. In germline, CDR1 is SGHDT, CDR2 YYEEEE. CDR3 region: CASSLVLTNTGELFF. Here the CDR3 DNA reads TGTGCCAGCAGCTTGGTCCTCACGAACACCGGGGAGCTGTTTTTT.